A single sample is the source of the 6 T cell receptor beta chains below, sequenced in a study of technical replicates of blood from several donors. Assay used: immunoSEQ multiplex PCR; TCRdb lists only in-frame clones, some missing. Of some 80,000 clones listed, around 97% were seen once; the top ten hold about 0.29%. Sequenced sample: T cells isolated from PBMCs. The receptor set was obtained from a human donor in good health.

The rearrangement uses TRBV10-3 and TRBJ2-7; 7 positions match TRBD2. With V trimmed by 0 bases and J by 5 bases, 1 base remained unmatched. The germline V gene has CDR1 ENHRY and CDR2 SYGVKD. The CDR3 contains 13 residues. The CDR3 loop is CAISESGGNEQYF. CDR3 DNA sequence: TGTGCCATCAGTGAGTCGGGAGGGAACGAGCAGTACTTC.

The V and J genes are TRBV4-1 and TRBJ2-1; 10 bases agree with TRBD2. V was pared by 0 bases and J by 6 bases, with 11 bases of the junction left unmatched. Germline-derived CDR1 and CDR2 are MGHRA and YSYEKL. The CDR3 covers 18 residues. The CDR3 bases are TGCGCCAGCAGCCAAGAATTCGAACTAGCGGGGATTACCAATGAGCAGTTCTTC. It yields the protein CASSQEFELAGITNEQFF.

The chain links TRBV4-1 to TRBJ2-1, with 11 bases matching TRBD2. This CDR3 is built from 16 residues. The V and J ends lost 0 bases and 8 bases, in that order; junction bases with no gene match: 6. The V gene's germline CDR1 is MGHRA and CDR2 YSYEKL. CDR3 amino acids: CASSQEVTSGIYEQFF. DNA of the CDR3: TGCGCCAGCAGCCAAGAGGTGACTAGCGGGATATATGAGCAGTTCTTC.

The V call is TRBV6-6, the J call TRBJ2-1, with TRBD2 identical over 10 bases. This CDR3 has 15 residues. Germline CDR1 reads MNHNY; CDR2 reads SVGAGI (reference sequence). The ends lost 2 bases at V and 8 bases at J; junction bases unmatched: 6. In DNA, the CDR3 is TGTGCCAGCAGTTACAGCCCTAGCGGGAGCGATGAGCAGTTCTTC. Translated: CASSYSPSGSDEQFF.

This chain uses TRBV27 with TRBJ2-2; D is possibly TRBD1 (5 bases). The germline gives CDR1 MNHEY, CDR2 SMNVEV (reference sequence). There are 15 residues in the CDR3. The V and J ends lost 5 bases and 6 bases respectively, with 16 bases between them. CDR3 residues: CASSLQGNLPGELFF. The CDR3 DNA reads as TGTGCCAGCAGTCTGCAGGGAAACCTACCCGGGGAGCTGTTTTTT.

This chain links TRBV5-6 with TRBJ1-1, with TRBD1 as a possible D gene (6 bases). Germline lookup yields CDR1 SGHDT and CDR2 YYEEEE. V lost 3 bases, J lost 7 bases, and 16 bases lay in between. The CDR3 runs 14 residues. The chain's CDR3 is CASSYPWGGDEAFF. In nucleotides, the CDR3 is TGTGCCAGCAGCTACCCCTGGGGGGGCGATGAAGCTTTCTTT. Full variable domain (missing parts from reference TRBV5-6 and TRBJ1-1): DAGVTQSPTHLIKTRGQQVTLRCSPKSGHDTVSWYQQALGQGPQFIFQYYEEEERQRGNFPDRFSGHQFPNYSSELNVNALLLGDSALYLCASSYPWGGDEAFFGQGTRLTVV.